The 14 T cell receptor beta chains presented below share a single source sample, sequenced in a study of blood T cell repertoires in COVID-19. Produced via immunoSEQ multiplex PCR; TCRdb's table is partial and in-frame only. The sample records fewer than 450,000 clones, approximately 91% being singletons. Sequenced material: peripheral blood. These receptors came from a woman in her sixties or seventies with COVID-19, enrolled during active disease.

V and J are TRBV28 and TRBJ2-1, with TRBD2 matching 7 bases. CDR3 length: 17 amino acids. J was trimmed by 0 bases and V by 6 bases; bases with no gene match: 11. Germline V gives CDR1 MDHEN, CDR2 SYDVKM. In DNA form, the CDR3 reads TGTGCCAGCAGCCCCGGGGAGCGGGGTAGCTCCTACAATGAGCAGTTCTTC. Amino acid sequence: CASSPGERGSSYNEQFF.

This sequence joins TRBV10-2 and TRBJ2-3; 14 nucleotides line up with TRBD2. Trimming cost V 7 bases and J 7 bases; bases outside gene matches: 10. Germline V lookup: CDR1 WSHSY, CDR2 SAAADI. The CDR3 totals 16 residues. In nucleotides, the CDR3 is TGCGCCAGCACCGGGACTAGCGGGGGCCCCTCGAATACGCAGTATTTT. This gives the protein CASTGTSGGPSNTQYF.

The rearrangement uses TRBV24-1 and TRBJ1-5; D is perhaps TRBD1 (5 bases). This CDR3 spans 14 amino acids. Trimming took off 6 bases at V and 2 bases at J, with 10 bases between the two ends. Germline CDR1 and CDR2: KGHDR and SFDVKD. The CDR3 region is CATSPGRGNQPQHF. CDR3 DNA: TGTGCCACCAGTCCCGGCAGGGGCAATCAGCCCCAGCATTTT.

The V call is TRBV5-6, the J call TRBJ2-5; D may be TRBD2 (5 bases). This CDR3 is 17 amino acids long. CDR1 is SGHDT, CDR2 YYEEEE, per germline. V lost 3 bases and J 1 base, leaving 19 bases between the germline ends. The CDR3 spells CASSWGVLGYSQETQYF. In DNA, the CDR3 is TGTGCCAGCAGCTGGGGAGTTTTGGGGTACTCCCAAGAGACCCAGTACTTC. The whole variable domain, filled in from reference TRBV5-6 and TRBJ2-5, reads DAGVTQSPTHLIKTRGQQVTLRCSPKSGHDTVSWYQQALGQGPQFIFQYYEEEERQRGNFPDRFSGHQFPNYSSELNVNALLLGDSALYLCASSWGVLGYSQETQYFGPGTRLLVL.

The chain combines TRBV28 with TRBJ1-2; 8 bases map to TRBD1. V gave up 5 bases and J gave up 10 bases; unmatched junction bases: 9. Germline V CDR1 and CDR2: MDHEN, SYDVKM. The CDR3 has 13 amino acids. In nucleotides, the CDR3 is TGTGCCAGCAGTAGCGGGACAGGAGATATCTACACCTTC. Translating gives CASSSGTGDIYTF.

CDR3 sequence reads: CASSRDRGLEGYTF. The CDR3 DNA reads TGTGCCAGCAGCCGGGACAGGGGATTAGAGGGCTACACCTTC. This chain connects TRBV5-4 to TRBJ1-2, with 10 bases fitting TRBD1. Germline values: CDR1 SGHNT, CDR2 YYREEE (reference sequence). The CDR3 totals 14 residues. V was pared by 4 bases and J by 8 bases, with 8 bases of the junction left unmatched. The complete variable domain, with remaining parts taken from reference TRBV5-4 and TRBJ1-2, reads ETGVTQSPTHLIKTRGQQVTLRCSSQSGHNTVSWYQQALGQGPQFIFQYYREEENGRGNFPPRFSGLQFPNYSSELNVNALELDDSALYLCASSRDRGLEGYTFGSGTRLTVV.

This chain uses TRBV18 with TRBJ1-4; 7 bases agree with TRBD1. The CDR3 covers 17 residues. V was clipped by 1 base and J by 2 bases; unmatched bases: 7. Germline V gene sequence: CDR1 KGHSH, CDR2 LQKENI. The CDR3 spells CASSPQQTGATNEKLFF. The CDR3 bases are TGTGCCAGCTCACCACAACAAACAGGGGCTACTAATGAAAAACTGTTTTTT.

This sequence joins TRBV2 and TRBJ2-7, with TRBD2 matching 8 bases. Germline V gives CDR1 SNHLY, CDR2 FYNNEI. V dropped 7 bases and J dropped 1; count of bases not matched to a gene: 6. The CDR3 contains 14 residues. The CDR3 loop is CASTAGAPSYEQYF. In DNA form, the CDR3 reads TGTGCCAGCACAGCGGGGGCGCCTTCCTACGAGCAGTACTTC.

This chain joins TRBV11-2 and TRBJ1-4; a possible D gene is TRBD1 (5 bases). Germline CDR1 reads SGHAT; CDR2 reads FQNNGV. The CDR3 is 16 amino acids. The germline V and J ends were trimmed by 3 bases and 2 bases, with 13 bases remaining between them. Written as DNA, the CDR3 is TGTGCCAGCAGCTTCCGACAGACCGGCACTAATGAAAAACTGTTTTTT. This gives the protein CASSFRQTGTNEKLFF.

The chain is built from TRBV9 and TRBJ2-5; 9 bases align to TRBD2. CDR3 length: 14 amino acids. Losses at the gene ends were 3 bases for V and 5 bases for J; bases not matched to a gene: 5. The germline V gene encodes CDR1 SGDLS and CDR2 YYNGEE. CDR3 sequence: CASSDRTSGETQYF. The CDR3 coding sequence is TGTGCCAGCAGCGACCGCACTAGCGGGGAGACCCAGTACTTC.

This sequence joins TRBV30 and TRBJ1-2; no clear D gene. The V end was cut by 6 bases, the J end by 8 bases, with 10 bases between. Germline lookup yields CDR1 GTSNPN and CDR2 SVGIG (reference sequence). This CDR3 comprises 10 residues. CDR3 sequence reads: CACTGVGYTF. Written as DNA, the CDR3 is TGTGCCTGCACCGGGGTCGGCTACACCTTC.

This clone has a count of ten or more. This chain connects TRBV27 to TRBJ1-1, with 9 bases aligning to TRBD1. Germline loops: CDR1 MNHEY, CDR2 SMNVEV (reference sequence). V lost 10 bases, J lost 4 bases, and 7 bases stayed unmatched. The CDR3 runs to 13 residues. The CDR3 DNA reads TGTGCCAACCTCACAGGGGGCGGCACTGAAGCTTTCTTT. Its protein product is CANLTGGGTEAFF.

The chain has TRBV2 and TRBJ1-2, with D unclear. The CDR3 contains 13 residues. Trimming took 3 bases from V and 8 from J, leaving 13 bases between them. Germline CDR1 reads SNHLY; CDR2 reads FYNNEI. In nucleotides, the CDR3 is TGTGCCAGCAGTGATGGAGGGAAACAAGGCTACACCTTC. Translation: CASSDGGKQGYTF.

In its sample, this clone was seen once. J is TRBJ2-3 and V is TRBV2, with 8 bases aligning to TRBD1. Germline CDR1 and CDR2: SNHLY and FYNNEI. Germline trimming cut 4 bases from V and 3 bases from J; bases unmatched to any gene: 6. CDR3 length: 15 amino acids. CDR3 in DNA: TGTGCCAGCAGTGTTCAGGGGGCTAAGACAGATACGCAGTATTTT. Amino acid sequence: CASSVQGAKTDTQYF.